This paragraph covers one TCR beta chain sequence. This CDR3 spans 14 amino acids. Germline V gives CDR1 SGHTA, CDR2 FQGNSA. V lost 2 bases and J lost 7, with 11 bases in between. The sample originates from a study of OX40 agonist ivuxolimab in advanced cancers. Study-level background: Patients receiving dose escalation had hepatocellular carcinoma, melanoma, renal cell or head and neck cancer.

Profiling relied on immunoSEQ multiplex PCR, and the TCRdb table lists in-frame clones only, not all of them. The sample carries about 61,000 clones, under 90% recorded once. The sequencing here drew on CD4+ or CD8+ T cells sorted from blood, taken in a trial of the OX40 agonist ivuxolimab. This receptor was obtained from an adult with an advanced solid tumor such as melanoma, head and neck, liver or kidney cancer. This chain connects TRBV7-2 to TRBJ1-4; D unclear. Here the CDR3 reads CASSLFDRPEKLFF. The CDR3 DNA sequence: TGTGCCAGCAGCTTATTCGACCGTCCTGAAAAACTGTTTTTT.